The entry that follows covers one T cell receptor beta chain sequence. These data come from a study of OX40 agonist ivuxolimab in advanced cancers. Data came from immunoSEQ multiplex PCR; TCRdb stores just in-frame clones and leaves some out. Of about 79,000 clones listed, roughly 87% are singletons. The J segment lost 2 bases and the V segment lost 5 bases, leaving 8 bases of the junction unmatched. The CDR3 runs to 16 residues. In germline, CDR1 is MDHEN, CDR2 SYDVKM. Sequences were derived from CD4+ or CD8+ T cells sorted from blood, sampled in a trial of the OX40 agonist ivuxolimab. The genes are TRBV28 and TRBJ1-2, with TRBD1 matching over 10 bases. The TCR originated in an adult with an advanced solid tumor such as melanoma, head and neck, liver or kidney cancer. CDR3 DNA: TGTGCCAGCAGTCTCGCGGGACAGGGGAGGAACTATGGCTACACCTTC. Its protein product is CASSLAGQGRNYGYTF.